This TCR beta chain stems from a study of CD8+ T cells in alopecia areata listed by TCRdb under 2018. In the study overall: The study used high-throughput TCRbeta sequencing to examine T cell clonal expansion in alopecia areata, in both the C3H/HeJ mouse model and human patients. immunoSEQ multiplex PCR using 35 Vbeta forward primers and 13 Jbeta reverse primers was used to amplify TCRbeta CDR3 regions. Clonality in the scalp was compared among normal scalp (n=4), patchy alopecia areata scalp (n=8), and alopecia totalis/universalis scalp (n=8). RNA was extracted with the PAXgene miRNA kit for fixed scalp, the miRNeasy kit for PBMCs, and the RNeasy kit for mouse skin. Scalp tissue and sorted CD4+ and CD8+ peripheral blood T cells from patchy and totalis/universalis alopecia areata patients and from healthy controls were covered by human TCRbeta sequencing. The paper as a whole reports these results and caveats: Unlike mouse skin, which is dominated by gammadelta T cells, normal human skin has resident alphabeta T cells that are also sequenced, and this complicates analysis of the scalp TCR repertoire. TCR sequences shared between patients were less clear than in mice, possibly partly because of HLA diversity in the patient population. Compared with normal scalp, lesional scalp had higher clonality and more expanded CD8+ clones, particularly in alopecia totalis/universalis, a pattern that suggests antigenic drive.

To note about this clone: This receptor's antigen is unknown. Per-base qualities were not stored, and no clone one base away is much larger.

PBMCs were separated by density centrifugation and stained for CD3, CD4 and CD8, after which CD4+ and CD8+ T cells were sorted on a FACSAria. Scalp biopsies and blood samples were obtained from unaffected controls. V drops 6 bases and J drops 0 bases, leaving 17 bases in between. Taken from the germline V gene, the CDR1 and CDR2 loops are MDHEN and SYDVKM. The CDR3 runs 16 amino acids, cysteine and phenylalanine included. The retained sequence is limited to the CDR3, 48 bases, with the frame set at the first base. Libraries were built with the immunoSEQ multiplex PCR assay. RNA was extracted from all samples and reverse transcribed into cDNA, which served as template for TCR sequencing. First-strand cDNA was synthesized with SuperScript III using a 2:1 mix of oligo-dT and random hexamers. Amplification bias was assessed with a synthetic immune receptor repertoire, and residual bias was removed computationally. As for how the authors treated the data: Raw reads were preprocessed to remove errors, and CDR3 was defined by IMGT conventions from the conserved cysteine to phenylalanine. Clonality was calculated as 1 minus Shannon entropy normalized by log2 of the number of productive unique TCRs. Whether scalp clones were CD4 or CD8 was inferred by matching scalp TCRbeta sequences against CD4 and CD8 repertoires sorted from blood. This immuneACCESS table, as held by TCRdb, lists in-frame sequences with V and J called but not all clones. Of the missing ones, under half trace to an unresolved V gene in checked studies; the others have no known cause. V, J and clone size derive from that table, while D and trimming were established from the DNA sequence. For this sample the table gives 90,000 to 120,000 clones, of which 59% were detected only once. The ten largest clones capture roughly 19% of the sample.

The source material was CD8+ T cells sorted from blood. The origin of this receptor is a human donor in good health. Rearrangement joined TRBV28 to TRBJ1-2; TRBD1 is a possible D gene, resting on 6 matching bases. The DNA sequence follows: TGTGCCAGCAGCCCAGTAAGGGGGTCCTCTAACTATGGCTACACCTTC. Its amino acids are CASSPVRGSSNYGYTF.